The 27 T cell receptor beta chains below were found in one sample sequenced in a study of immune characterization of retroperitoneal liposarcoma. One entry per CDR3 protein results from TCRdb running MiXCR on the PCR reads. The sample contains some 10,000 distinct CDR3 sequences, about 27% of which appear only once. Source material: tumor tissue. Every receptor here comes from a male donor with retroperitoneal liposarcoma.

This clonotype was seen only a few times. The chain employs TRBV6-1 and TRBJ2-3; D remains ambiguous. The J call could be wrong; TRBJ2-5 is a better fit for the DNA end. CDR1 and CDR2 from the germline V gene are MNHNS and SASEGT. The CDR3 spans 12 residues. The CDR3 is CASSDHDRTQYF. CDR3 coding DNA: TGTGCCAGCAGTGACCACGACCGGACCCAGTACTTC.

The chain uses TRBV12-3 or TRBV12-4 and TRBJ2-3; possible D gene TRBD1, 5 bases. V was clipped by 0 bases and J by 3 bases, with 10 bases between them. This CDR3 is 15 amino acids long. In DNA, the CDR3 is TGTGCCAGCAGTTTAGCGCTTGACAGAACAGATACGCAGTATTTT. It codes for CASSLALDRTDTQYF.

The sample holds a few counts of this clonotype. The V and J genes are TRBV24-1 and TRBJ2-1; 14 bases match TRBD2. The germline V gene has CDR1 KGHDR and CDR2 SFDVKD. This CDR3 has 18 residues. The trim removed 0 bases at V and 3 bases at J, leaving 3 bases unmatched. Here the CDR3 reads CATSDLGTSGSIYNEQFF. The CDR3, as DNA: TGTGCCACCAGTGATTTGGGGACTAGCGGGAGCATCTACAATGAGCAGTTCTTC.

With respect to this clonotype: At one of its ends the junction is not consistent with the germline gene, which may arise from a read error. The rearrangement links TRBV11-3 to TRBJ1-2; 7 bases are shared with TRBD1. Germline CDR1 is SGHNT and CDR2 is YENEEA. This CDR3 has 14 residues. CDR3 amino acids: CANSLDSGGYGYTF. The DNA of the CDR3 is TGTGCCAACAGCTTGGATTCAGGGGGCTATGGCTACACCTTC. The full variable domain, with the rest looked up from reference TRBV11-3 and TRBJ1-2, is EAGVVQSPRYKIIEKKQPVAFWCNPISGHNTLYWYLQNLGQGPELLIRYENEEAVDDSQLPKDRFSAERLKGVDSTLKIQPAELGDSAVYLCANSLDSGGYGYTFGSGTRLTVV.

The chain joins TRBV7-6 to TRBJ2-6; tentatively, D is TRBD1 or TRBD2 (5 bases each). V lost 1 base and J lost 2, with 12 bases in between. The length of the CDR3 is 17 residues. The germline gives CDR1 SGHVS, CDR2 FNYEAQ. In DNA, the CDR3 is TGTGCCAGCAGCTTAGGAGGGGTGGGGGCTGGGGCCAACGTCCTGACTTTC. Translation gives CASSLGGVGAGANVLTF.

This clonotype was detected ten times or more. The V and J genes are TRBV6-1 and TRBJ1-3; a weak D match, TRBD1 (5 bases). Germline V gene lookup returns CDR1 MNHNS and CDR2 SASEGT. This CDR3 comprises 14 residues. Trimming removed 6 bases from V and 0 bases from J, with 9 bases in between. The CDR3 DNA reads TGTGCCAGCAGAAATCAGGGCTCTGGAAACACCATATATTTT. Its protein is CASRNQGSGNTIYF.

The chain links TRBV6-1 to TRBJ2-1, with D tentatively TRBD1 or TRBD2 (5 bases each). The J call may be mistaken, given a closer DNA end match to TRBJ2-7. This CDR3 contains 14 residues. Germline values: CDR1 MNHNS, CDR2 SASEGT. The CDR3 is CASSEAGSVLEQYF. The CDR3, as DNA: TGTGCCAGCAGTGAGGCAGGGAGTGTTCTTGAGCAGTACTTC.

The chain combines TRBV6-5 with TRBJ2-3; tentatively, D is TRBD2 (5 bases). The closer fit of TRBJ2-7 to the DNA end suggests the J call may be wrong. Germline V gene data show CDR1 as MNHEY and CDR2 as SVGAGI. CDR3 length: 14 residues. The chain's CDR3 is CASSSGMQTAEQYF. The CDR3 nucleotides read TGTGCCAGCAGTTCCGGGATGCAAACGGCCGAGCAGTACTTC.

This clonotype was picked up a small number of times. The genes are TRBV12-5 and TRBJ2-5; D is undetermined. The germline gives CDR1 LGHNT, CDR2 FRNRAP. The CDR3 covers 11 residues. V lost 5 bases, J lost 10 bases, and 11 bases lay in between. The CDR3: CASGQMMYQYF. As DNA, the CDR3 is TGTGCTAGTGGTCAGATGATGTACCAGTACTTC.

J is TRBJ2-1 and V is TRBV6-5; 7 positions agree with TRBD2. With V trimmed by 7 bases and J by 7 bases, 10 bases remained unmatched. Germline V gives CDR1 MNHEY, CDR2 SVGAGI. The CDR3 is 14 residues long. For the CDR3, the DNA is TGTGCCAGCAAAAGGGCGGGAGTAAGGAATGAGCAGTTCTTC. This encodes CASKRAGVRNEQFF.

This sequence joins TRBV7-2 and TRBJ1-4; no firm D call. The ends were cut back, 5 bases at V and 5 bases at J, with 18 bases in the middle. Germline V gene sequence: CDR1 SGHTA, CDR2 FQGNSA. The CDR3 runs 16 residues. The CDR3 sequence is CASSLRRMGGNEKLFF. Here the CDR3 DNA reads TGTGCCAGCAGCCTCAGACGGATGGGCGGGAATGAAAAACTGTTTTTT.

Ten or more counts support this clonotype. V and J are TRBV7-2 and TRBJ2-1; 10 positions match TRBD2. The CDR3 has 15 amino acids. V trimming: 4 bases; J trimming: 13 bases; junction bases outside the gene matches: 13. CDR1 and CDR2 from the germline V gene are SGHTA and FQGNSA. The CDR3 DNA sequence: TGTGCCAGCAGCTCCCCGGGACTAGCGAGAGAGACCCAGTTCTTC. Translation: CASSSPGLARETQFF.

On this clonotype itself: This may arise from a read error, as a much more abundant clone is one base away. A read error is likely, as this CDR3 ends without the conserved phenylalanine or tryptophan. The chain has TRBV12-5 and TRBJ2-5; D call uncertain. The CDR3 contains 14 residues. The germline V gene encodes CDR1 LGHNT and CDR2 FRNRAP. The V and J ends lost 1 base and 2 bases respectively, with 8 bases between them. The CDR3 is CASGLGTAQETQYL. In DNA form, the CDR3 reads TGTGCTAGTGGTTTGGGAACAGCTCAAGAGACCCAGTACTTA.

This clonotype has a handful of counts. The gene calls are TRBV7-6 and TRBJ1-4; 10 nucleotides agree with TRBD1. The germline CDR1 and CDR2 sequences are SGHVS and FNYEAQ. This CDR3 contains 14 residues. Trimming took 11 bases from V and 8 from J; bases not matched to a gene: 11. CDR3 sequence reads: CAVNPGTGDEKLFF. The CDR3 DNA reads TGTGCCGTAAATCCCGGGACAGGGGACGAAAAACTGTTTTTT.

Within the sample, this clonotype is large. V and J are TRBV27 and TRBJ2-4; 9 bases map to TRBD1. The germline CDR1 and CDR2 sequences are MNHEY and SMNVEV (reference sequence). Trimming removed 5 bases from V and 6 bases from J; junction bases left unmatched: 5. This CDR3 has 14 residues. The CDR3 bases are TGTGCCAGCAGTATACAGGGGGCGGGAAACATTCAGTACTTC. Its translation is CASSIQGAGNIQYF.

By share of the sample, this clonotype is medium-sized (0.01 to 0.1%). The V gene is TRBV6-1, the J gene TRBJ2-5, with TRBD1 matching over 8 bases. V dropped 5 bases and J dropped 5; count of bases not matched to a gene: 13. This CDR3 spans 16 amino acids. Germline loops: CDR1 MNHNS, CDR2 SASEGT. CDR3 loop: CASSPPRQGARETQYF. The CDR3 region has the DNA TGTGCCAGCAGTCCCCCGCGGCAGGGGGCTCGGGAGACCCAGTACTTC.

Within the sample, this clonotype is medium-sized (0.01 to 0.1%). The rearrangement uses TRBV7-3 and TRBJ2-5; a possible D gene is TRBD1 (5 bases). V shed 5 bases and J shed 12 bases, with 19 bases lying between them. The CDR3 has 13 residues. Germline assignment: CDR1 SGHTA and CDR2 FQGTGA. The CDR3 region has the DNA TGTGCCAGCAGCCTACGGACGGATACCAGGGAGTACTTC. It encodes CASSLRTDTREYF.

This clonotype was seen many times. This rearrangement joins TRBV6-1 to TRBJ2-4; 7 positions agree with TRBD2. Germline loops: CDR1 MNHNS, CDR2 SASEGT. There are 14 residues in the CDR3. Germline trimming cut 8 bases from V and 13 bases from J; bases unmatched to any gene: 17. The CDR3 region is CASAGGAGVQEQYF. As DNA, the CDR3 is TGTGCCAGCGCTGGTGGGGCGGGAGTTCAGGAGCAGTACTTC.

This chain joins TRBV4-1 and TRBJ2-1; TRBD1 aligns across 9 bases. The CDR3 runs 15 residues. Per germline, CDR1 MGHRA and CDR2 YSYEKL. V gave up 1 base and J gave up 10 bases; unmatched junction bases: 8. The CDR3 coding sequence is TGCGCCAGCAGCCAAGGACAGGGGGGGACCTACGAGCAGTTCTTC. It is translated as CASSQGQGGTYEQFF.

The chain has TRBV10-2 and TRBJ2-1; 8 nucleotides agree with TRBD1. The J call may not be correct, given that the DNA end is closer to TRBJ2-7. CDR1 is WSHSY and CDR2 is SAAADI in the germline V gene. CDR3 size: 12 residues. CDR3 DNA: TGCGCCAGCATGACAGGGGCCAATGAGCAGTACTTC. Translated, it gives CASMTGANEQYF.

As for this clonotype: Since the CDR3 does not end with the conserved phenylalanine or tryptophan, this likely comes from a read error. The limits of the CDR3 on the DNA are not certain, so only TCRdb's listed CDR3 is given. The chain has TRBV7-6 and TRBJ2-6; the listed D gene, TRBD2, was not tested against the DNA. Including both end residues, the CDR3 is 17 amino acids long. The V gene's germline CDR1 is SGHVS and CDR2 FNYEAQ. CDR3 amino acids: CASSPRTSGNNEQYFGA.

This clonotype came up a few times. The chain joins TRBV11-3 to TRBJ2-5, with TRBD2 as a possible D gene (8 bases). Trimming shortened V by 5 bases and J by 11 bases, and 33 bases separated the two germline ends. The CDR3 covers 18 residues. Germline CDR1 reads SGHNT; CDR2 reads YENEEA. CDR3 coding DNA: TGTGCCAGCAGCCGTTCCACAGGGGCTAGCGGGTCACAAGATGAGCAGTACTTC. Its translation: CASSRSTGASGSQDEQYF.

The genes are TRBV7-8 and TRBJ1-2; D is unresolved. The V end lost 6 bases, the J end lost 2 bases, and 19 bases lay between the germline ends. The length of the CDR3 is 16 residues. Per the germline V gene, CDR1 is SGHVS and CDR2 is FQNEAQ. CDR3 sequence reads: CASSSRLAEPNYGYTF. The DNA of the CDR3 is TGTGCCAGCAGTTCCCGCTTGGCGGAGCCCAACTATGGCTACACCTTC.

The chain carries TRBV6-2 or TRBV6-3 and TRBJ1-1; possibly TRBD1 for D (5 bases). CDR1 and CDR2 from the germline V gene are MNHEY and SVGEGT. Trimming took 5 bases from V and 1 from J, leaving 20 bases between them. There are 17 residues in the CDR3. The CDR3 loop is CASSALPWDRPNTEAFF. The CDR3 DNA reads as TGTGCCAGCAGTGCCCTCCCTTGGGACCGACCGAACACTGAAGCTTTCTTT.

At least ten counts were recorded for this clonotype. This chain links TRBV11-3 with TRBJ2-3; the D is unclear. The J call may be in error: the DNA end matches TRBJ2-7 better. The CDR3 is 14 amino acids. From germline, CDR1 is SGHNT and CDR2 YENEEA. CDR3: CASSLDDNFDEQYF. The CDR3 nucleotides read TGTGCCAGCAGCTTAGATGATAACTTCGACGAGCAGTACTTC.

The chain employs TRBV27 and TRBJ2-7; no clear D gene. With 2 bases removed from V and 4 bases from J, the gap between germline ends came to 9 bases. CDR1 is MNHEY, CDR2 SMNVEV, per germline (reference sequence). CDR3 length: 13 amino acids. CDR3 in amino acids: CASSLGRSYEQYF. DNA for the CDR3: TGTGCCAGCAGTTTAGGCAGGTCATACGAGCAGTACTTC.

In its sample, this clonotype is medium-sized. The chain employs TRBV6-1 and TRBJ2-1; D is unclear. The V end was cut by 9 bases, the J end by 10 bases, with 25 bases between. The CDR3 sequence is 15 residues long. Germline CDR1 and CDR2: MNHNS and SASEGT. CDR3 residues: CASKDQALGPVEQFF. The CDR3 DNA sequence: TGTGCCAGTAAAGACCAAGCCCTCGGACCGGTGGAGCAGTTCTTC.